What follows describes a single T cell receptor (beta chain). Its specificity is unknown. Measured with immunoSEQ multiplex PCR; TCRdb has only the in-frame clones, and not every one. The sample lists more than 900,000 clones, 70% to 80% occurring once. These data are taken from a study of shared clonotypes between healthy human individuals. From germline, CDR1 is SGHTA and CDR2 FQGNSA. This CDR3 is built from 18 residues. Between the trimmed V and J ends, which lost 3 bases and 1 base, there was a span of 20 bases. Study-level results: Clonotypes not shared had lower generation probabilities than those common to all four donors.

Donation came from healthy HIV-negative adults that had no recent acute infections or vaccinations. Material for sequencing was memory CD4+ T cells from PBMCs. Regarding subset: CD45RA-negative fraction. This sequence joins TRBV7-2 and TRBJ2-3; D is tentatively TRBD1 or TRBD2 (5 bases each). This TCR derives from a man younger than 35 in good health. Some clones in this sample may be carry-over from other donors' samples. The CDR3 protein is CASSLGRDRTLGTDTQYF. Written as DNA, the CDR3 is TGTGCCAGCAGCTTGGGCCGGGACCGAACCTTAGGCACAGATACGCAGTATTTT. Looking up the rest from reference TRBV7-2 and TRBJ2-3 gives the full variable domain: GAGVSQSPSNKVTEKGKDVELRCDPISGHTALYWYRQSLGQGLEFLIYFQGNSAPDKSGLPSDRFSAERTGGSVSTLTIQRTQQEDSAVYLCASSLGRDRTLGTDTQYFGPGTRLTVL.